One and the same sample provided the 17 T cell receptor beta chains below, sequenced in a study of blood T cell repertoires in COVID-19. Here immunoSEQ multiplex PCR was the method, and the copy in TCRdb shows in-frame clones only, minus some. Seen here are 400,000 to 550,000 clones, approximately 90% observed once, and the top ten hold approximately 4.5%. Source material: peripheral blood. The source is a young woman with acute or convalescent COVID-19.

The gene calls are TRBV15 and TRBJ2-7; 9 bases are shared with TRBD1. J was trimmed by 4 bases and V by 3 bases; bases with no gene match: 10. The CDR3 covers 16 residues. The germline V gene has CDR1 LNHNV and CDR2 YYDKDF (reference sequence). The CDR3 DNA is TGTGCCACCAGCAGGGACTTGGGGACAGGGAATTACGAGCAGTACTTC. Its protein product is CATSRDLGTGNYEQYF.

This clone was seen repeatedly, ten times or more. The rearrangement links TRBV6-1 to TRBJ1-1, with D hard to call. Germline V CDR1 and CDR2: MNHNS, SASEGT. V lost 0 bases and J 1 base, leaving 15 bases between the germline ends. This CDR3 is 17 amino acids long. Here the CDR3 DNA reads TGTGCCAGCAGTGAAGCGGGAGACCCCGACGGGAACACTGAAGCTTTCTTT. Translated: CASSEAGDPDGNTEAFF.

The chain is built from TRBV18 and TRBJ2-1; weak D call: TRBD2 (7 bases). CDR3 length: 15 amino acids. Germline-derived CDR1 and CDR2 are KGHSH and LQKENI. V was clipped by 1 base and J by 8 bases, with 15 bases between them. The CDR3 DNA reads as TGTGCCAGCTCACCACGCGGGGGCCTATGGGATGAGCAGTTCTTC. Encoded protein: CASSPRGGLWDEQFF.

The CDR3 nucleotides read TGTGCCAGCAGAGACAGGAACACTGAAGCTTTCTTT. It specifies CASRDRNTEAFF. The chain uses TRBV2 and TRBJ1-1, with D tentatively TRBD1 (5 bases). Trimming removed 6 bases at V and 1 base at J, with 6 bases between. The CDR3 spans 12 residues. Germline CDR1 and CDR2: SNHLY and FYNNEI.

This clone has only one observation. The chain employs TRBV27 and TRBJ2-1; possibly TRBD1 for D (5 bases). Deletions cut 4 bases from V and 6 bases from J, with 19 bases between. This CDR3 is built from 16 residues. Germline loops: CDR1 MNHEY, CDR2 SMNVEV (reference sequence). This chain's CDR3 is CASSSRVVRMRNEQFF. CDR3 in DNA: TGTGCCAGCAGTTCCAGGGTGGTTCGTATGCGCAATGAGCAGTTCTTC.

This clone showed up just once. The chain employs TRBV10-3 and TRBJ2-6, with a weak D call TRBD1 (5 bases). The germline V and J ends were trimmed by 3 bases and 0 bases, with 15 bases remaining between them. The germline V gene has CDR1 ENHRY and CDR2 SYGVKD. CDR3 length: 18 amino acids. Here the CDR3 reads CAISEGAGKVSGANVLTF. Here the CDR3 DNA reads TGTGCCATCAGTGAAGGTGCAGGGAAAGTCTCTGGGGCCAACGTCCTGACTTTC.

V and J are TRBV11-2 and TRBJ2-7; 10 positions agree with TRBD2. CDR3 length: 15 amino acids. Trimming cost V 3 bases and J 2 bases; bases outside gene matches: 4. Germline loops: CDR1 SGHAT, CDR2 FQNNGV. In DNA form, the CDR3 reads TGTGCCAGCAGCTTCCAAGCGGGGGGGACCTACGAGCAGTACTTC. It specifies CASSFQAGGTYEQYF.

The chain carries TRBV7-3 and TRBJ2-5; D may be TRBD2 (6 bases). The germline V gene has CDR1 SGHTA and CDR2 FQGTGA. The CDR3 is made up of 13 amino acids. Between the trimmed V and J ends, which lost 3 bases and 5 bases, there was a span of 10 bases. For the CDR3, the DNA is TGTGCCAGCAGCTTGGGGGGTCGGGAGACCCAGTACTTC. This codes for CASSLGGRETQYF. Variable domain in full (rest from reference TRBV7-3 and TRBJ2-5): GAGVSQTPSNKVTEKGKYVELRCDPISGHTALYWYRQSLGQGPEFLIYFQGTGAADDSGLPNDRFFAVRPEGSVSTLKIQRTERGDSAVYLCASSLGGRETQYFGPGTRLLVL.

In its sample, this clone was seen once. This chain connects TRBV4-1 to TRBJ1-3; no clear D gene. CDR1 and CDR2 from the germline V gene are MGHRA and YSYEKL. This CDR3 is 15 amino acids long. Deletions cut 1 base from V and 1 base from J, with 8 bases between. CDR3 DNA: TGCGCCAGCAGCCAAGGTCTCAGATCTGGAAACACCATATATTTT. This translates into CASSQGLRSGNTIYF.

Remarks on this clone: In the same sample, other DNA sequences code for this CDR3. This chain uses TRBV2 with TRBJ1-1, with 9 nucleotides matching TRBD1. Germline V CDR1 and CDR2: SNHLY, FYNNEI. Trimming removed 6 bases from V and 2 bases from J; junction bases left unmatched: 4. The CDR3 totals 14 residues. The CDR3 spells CASRTGGGNTEAFF. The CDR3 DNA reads TGTGCCAGCAGGACAGGGGGTGGAAACACTGAAGCTTTCTTT.

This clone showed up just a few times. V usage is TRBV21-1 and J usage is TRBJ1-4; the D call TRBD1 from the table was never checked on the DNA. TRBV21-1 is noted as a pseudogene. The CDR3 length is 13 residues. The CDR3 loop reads CARPGQGTEKLFF. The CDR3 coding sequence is TGTGCCAGGCCCGGACAGGGGACTGAAAAACTGTTTTTT.

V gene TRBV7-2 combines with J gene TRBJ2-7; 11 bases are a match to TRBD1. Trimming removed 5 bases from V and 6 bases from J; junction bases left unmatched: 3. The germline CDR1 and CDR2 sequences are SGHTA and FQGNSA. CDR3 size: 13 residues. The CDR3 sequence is CASSADRGREQYF. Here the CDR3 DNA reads TGTGCCAGCAGCGCGGACAGGGGGCGCGAGCAGTACTTC.

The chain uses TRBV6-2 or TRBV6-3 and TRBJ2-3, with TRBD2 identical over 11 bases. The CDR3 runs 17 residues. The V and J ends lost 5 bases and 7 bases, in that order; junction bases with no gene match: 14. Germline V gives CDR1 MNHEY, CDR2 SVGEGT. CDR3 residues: CASSPVVAGGRRYTQYF. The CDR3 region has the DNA TGTGCCAGCAGTCCCGTGGTAGCGGGGGGGAGGAGGTATACGCAGTATTTT.

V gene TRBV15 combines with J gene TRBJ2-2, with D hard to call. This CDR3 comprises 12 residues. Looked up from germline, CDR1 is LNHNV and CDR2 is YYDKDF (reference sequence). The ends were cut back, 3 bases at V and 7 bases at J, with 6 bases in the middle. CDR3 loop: CATSSRGGELFF. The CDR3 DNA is TGTGCCACCAGCAGCCGAGGCGGGGAGCTGTTTTTT.

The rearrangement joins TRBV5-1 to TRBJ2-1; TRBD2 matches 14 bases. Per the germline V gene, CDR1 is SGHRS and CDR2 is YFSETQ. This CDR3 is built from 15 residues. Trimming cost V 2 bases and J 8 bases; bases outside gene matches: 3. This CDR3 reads CASSFSTSGGDEQFF. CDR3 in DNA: TGCGCCAGCAGCTTTTCGACTAGCGGGGGGGATGAGCAGTTCTTC.

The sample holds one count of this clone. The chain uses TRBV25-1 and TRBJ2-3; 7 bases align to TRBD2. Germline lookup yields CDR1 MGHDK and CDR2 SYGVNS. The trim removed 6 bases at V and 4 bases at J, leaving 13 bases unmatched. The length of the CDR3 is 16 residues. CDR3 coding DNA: TGTGCCAGCAGATCTGGGGGGAGGGGCAGTTCAGATACGCAGTATTTT. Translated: CASRSGGRGSSDTQYF.

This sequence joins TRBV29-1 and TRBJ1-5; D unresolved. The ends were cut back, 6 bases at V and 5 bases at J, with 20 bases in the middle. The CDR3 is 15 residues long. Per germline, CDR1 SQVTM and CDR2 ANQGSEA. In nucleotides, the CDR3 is TGCAGCGTCCAAAGCGGCGATTGGTGCGATCAGCCCCAGCATTTT. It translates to CSVQSGDWCDQPQHF.